This entry lists 28 T cell receptor beta chains sequenced from one sample in a study of shared clonotypes between healthy human individuals. Naive-designated CD8 cells lacked CD45RO, were positively enriched for CCR7, and omitted terminally differentiated effector memory CD45RA+ cells. Profiling relied on immunoSEQ multiplex PCR, and the TCRdb table lists in-frame clones only, not all of them. The sample lists approximately 2,000,000 clones; around 93% were seen once. The source material was naive CD8+ T cells from PBMCs. The receptors derive from a man between 18 and 35 years old in good health. Some clones in this sample may be carry-over from other donors' samples.

The V and J genes are TRBV7-9 and TRBJ2-2; the D is unclear. There are 14 residues in the CDR3. The ends were cut back, 3 bases at V and 6 bases at J, with 11 bases in the middle. Germline-derived CDR1 and CDR2 are SEHNR and FQNEAQ (reference sequence). CDR3 sequence reads: CASSFLVWPGELFF. The CDR3 coding sequence is TGTGCCAGCAGCTTCCTTGTTTGGCCCGGGGAGCTGTTTTTT.

Only one count was recorded for this clone. The chain employs TRBV6-6 and TRBJ2-2, with TRBD2 as a possible D gene (6 bases). CDR1 and CDR2 from the germline V gene are MNHNY and SVGAGI (reference sequence). The CDR3 totals 15 residues. V lost 2 bases to trimming and J lost 5 bases, with 12 bases between them. CDR3 loop: CASSYRDSRTGELFF. The CDR3 region has the DNA TGTGCCAGCAGTTACCGGGACTCCCGTACCGGGGAGCTGTTTTTT.

The chain combines TRBV5-1 with TRBJ2-1; TRBD1 aligns across 7 bases. The CDR3 runs 18 residues. V lost 3 bases and J lost 2; bases outside the gene matches: 14. Germline assignment: CDR1 SGHRS and CDR2 YFSETQ. CDR3 in DNA: TGCGCCAGCAGCTGGGGTTTGGGACAGAGTCCTGCCTACAATGAGCAGTTCTTC. It specifies CASSWGLGQSPAYNEQFF.

The chain recombines TRBV7-9 with TRBJ2-3; D unresolved. CDR1 SEHNR and CDR2 FQNEAQ come from the germline V gene (reference sequence). V was shortened by 6 bases and J by 0 bases, with 7 bases between the two germline ends. The CDR3 is 13 amino acids. The CDR3 here is CASRGGSTDTQYF. In DNA form, the CDR3 reads TGTGCCAGCAGGGGCGGCAGCACAGATACGCAGTATTTT.

As to this clone: Distinct nucleotide sequences in the sample also encode this CDR3. The rearrangement links TRBV7-9 to TRBJ2-3; no clear D gene. Per the germline V gene, CDR1 is SEHNR and CDR2 is FQNEAQ (reference sequence). Trimming stripped 4 bases from V and 0 bases from J, with 2 bases between. The CDR3 covers 12 residues. CDR3 coding DNA: TGTGCCAGCAGCTATAGCACAGATACGCAGTATTTT. Residues: CASSYSTDTQYF.

This clone showed up just once. Written as DNA, the CDR3 is TGTGCCAGCTCACCGGGACTAGCGGGAGGTAATAACATTCAGTACTTC. Its protein product is CASSPGLAGGNNIQYF. This rearrangement joins TRBV18 to TRBJ2-4, with 15 positions matching TRBD2. Losses at the gene ends were 3 bases for V and 7 bases for J; bases not matched to a gene: 4. CDR1 is KGHSH and CDR2 is LQKENI in the germline V gene. The CDR3 totals 16 residues.

The chain has TRBV27 and TRBJ2-7, with 12 bases matching TRBD2. With 2 bases clipped from V and 10 bases from J, the junction kept 6 bases outside the gene matches. Germline assignment: CDR1 MNHEY and CDR2 SMNVEV (reference sequence). The CDR3 spans 14 residues. The CDR3 reads CASSLIGTSGFQYF. The CDR3, as DNA: TGTGCCAGCAGTTTAATAGGGACTAGCGGGTTTCAGTACTTC.

V usage is TRBV6-5 and J usage is TRBJ1-5; possibly TRBD1 for D (5 bases). CDR3 size: 14 residues. Germline V gene lookup returns CDR1 MNHEY and CDR2 SVGAGI. The ends were cut back, 6 bases at V and 1 base at J, with 10 bases in the middle. CDR3 residues: CASRSRESNQPQHF. CDR3 in DNA: TGTGCCAGCAGGAGCAGGGAAAGCAATCAGCCCCAGCATTTT.

The chain uses TRBV30 and TRBJ2-1; TRBD2 is a possible D gene (6 bases). The ends were cut back, 3 bases at V and 10 bases at J, with 13 bases in the middle. CDR1 and CDR2 (germline): GTSNPN, SVGIG (reference sequence). CDR3 length: 12 amino acids. This CDR3 reads CAWRGRGGEQFF. The CDR3 bases are TGTGCCTGGAGGGGCCGGGGAGGCGAGCAGTTCTTC.

This rearrangement joins TRBV27 to TRBJ2-1; 9 bases fit TRBD2. Germline CDR1 reads MNHEY; CDR2 reads SMNVEV (reference sequence). CDR3 length: 14 amino acids. The V segment lost 3 bases and the J segment 8 bases; nucleotides outside the gene matches: 5. In DNA, the CDR3 is TGTGCCAGCAGTTTGGGACTAGCAATGTATGAGCAGTTCTTC. Translation: CASSLGLAMYEQFF.

The chain recombines TRBV29-1 with TRBJ2-1; no firm D call. Germline V CDR1 and CDR2: SQVTM, ANQGSEA. This CDR3 region has 13 residues. The V and J ends lost 7 bases and 1 base respectively, with 11 bases between them. The CDR3 DNA sequence: TGCAGCGCCACTACGATGTCCTACAATGAGCAGTTCTTC. It translates to CSATTMSYNEQFF.

V and J are TRBV28 and TRBJ1-2; tentative D call: TRBD1 (5 bases). Germline-derived CDR1 and CDR2 are MDHEN and SYDVKM. V shed 0 bases and J shed 7 bases, with 12 bases lying between them. The CDR3 sequence is 14 residues long. The CDR3 loop reads CASSLWGGGSGYTF. In nucleotides, the CDR3 is TGTGCCAGCAGTTTATGGGGTGGGGGTAGTGGCTACACCTTC.

This clone was found once. V and J are TRBV28 and TRBJ1-5; D is undetermined. Trimming stripped 5 bases from V and 2 bases from J, with 13 bases between. This CDR3 spans 15 amino acids. Germline values: CDR1 MDHEN, CDR2 SYDVKM. In DNA form, the CDR3 reads TGTGCCAGCAGTCTAGACCTACGGCGCAATCAGCCCCAGCATTTT. This translates into CASSLDLRRNQPQHF.

This clone was found once. The V call is TRBV27, the J call TRBJ1-5; no definite D call. Germline CDR1 reads MNHEY; CDR2 reads SMNVEV (reference sequence). This CDR3 spans 13 amino acids. Trimming left V 4 bases short and J 5 bases short, with 9 bases between. The CDR3 loop is CASSSYQYQPQHF. CDR3 nucleotide sequence: TGTGCCAGCAGTTCCTATCAGTATCAGCCCCAGCATTTT.

This clone was counted once. Here the CDR3 reads CASSWTPSNQPQHF. CDR3 coding DNA: TGTGCCAGCAGCTGGACCCCGAGCAATCAGCCCCAGCATTTT. The V and J genes are TRBV5-5 and TRBJ1-5; D unresolved. Germline CDR1 SGHKS, CDR2 YYEKEE (reference sequence). CDR3 length equals 14 residues. Trimming removed 3 bases at V and 1 base at J, with 8 bases between. The complete variable domain, with remaining parts taken from reference TRBV5-5 and TRBJ1-5, reads DAGVTQSPTHLIKTRGQQVTLRCSPISGHKSVSWYQQVLGQGPQFIFQYYEKEERGRGNFPDRFSARQFPNYSSELNVNALLLGDSALYLCASSWTPSNQPQHFGDGTRLSIL.

This rearrangement joins TRBV27 to TRBJ2-1, with D hard to call. Looked up from germline, CDR1 is MNHEY and CDR2 is SMNVEV (reference sequence). The CDR3 consists of 14 residues. V shed 3 bases and J shed 3 bases, with 9 bases lying between them. CDR3 amino acids: CASSFSDNYNEQFF. The CDR3 DNA follows: TGTGCCAGCAGTTTTTCAGATAACTACAATGAGCAGTTCTTC.

This clone showed up just once. The chain has TRBV15 and TRBJ1-1; the D is unclear. The CDR3 covers 16 residues. With 3 bases removed from V and 6 bases from J, the gap between germline ends came to 20 bases. Germline V lookup: CDR1 LNHNV, CDR2 YYDKDF (reference sequence). For the CDR3, the DNA is TGTGCCACCAGCAGCCCCCACGTGGAGGGAATCGCTGAAGCTTTCTTT. Its protein product is CATSSPHVEGIAEAFF.

Concerning this clone itself: Within the sample, other DNA sequences also encode this same CDR3. The chain employs TRBV19 and TRBJ2-7; D is ambiguous. Germline values: CDR1 LNHDA, CDR2 SQIVND (reference sequence). This CDR3 comprises 14 residues. V was trimmed by 1 base and J by 3 bases, leaving 10 bases between them. CDR3: CASSIGGVSYEQYF. The CDR3 coding sequence is TGTGCCAGTAGTATAGGTGGGGTAAGCTACGAGCAGTACTTC.

This chain connects TRBV6-5 to TRBJ2-7; tentatively, D is TRBD2 (5 bases). The CDR3 is 15 amino acids. V lost 0 bases and J lost 3, with 12 bases in between. The germline V gene has CDR1 MNHEY and CDR2 SVGAGI. CDR3 bases: TGTGCCAGCAGTTACTCAGACGGGGTAGGCTACGAGCAGTACTTC. It translates to CASSYSDGVGYEQYF.

This sequence joins TRBV5-1 and TRBJ2-7, with D unclear. Germline V CDR1 and CDR2: SGHRS, YFSETQ. V dropped 0 bases and J dropped 4 bases, with 11 bases sitting between them. The CDR3 has 14 residues. CDR3 bases: TGCGCCAGCAGCTTGGATCCGGGCAAATACGAGCAGTACTTC. This codes for CASSLDPGKYEQYF.

V is TRBV6-1 and J is TRBJ2-7; D remains ambiguous. The CDR3 covers 11 residues. With 5 bases removed from V and 5 bases from J, the gap between germline ends came to 7 bases. Germline assignment: CDR1 MNHNS and CDR2 SASEGT. The CDR3 reads CASSYPDEQYF. The CDR3 coding sequence is TGTGCCAGCAGTTACCCGGACGAGCAGTACTTC.

The chain uses TRBV15 and TRBJ1-3; TRBD1 matches 8 bases. The germline V gene encodes CDR1 LNHNV and CDR2 YYDKDF (reference sequence). This CDR3 is 15 amino acids long. Trimming cost V 6 bases and J 0 bases; bases outside gene matches: 4. CDR3 sequence (DNA): TGTGCCACCAGTCAGGGGGCGAACTCTGGAAACACCATATATTTT. This codes for CATSQGANSGNTIYF.

This chain connects TRBV4-3 to TRBJ1-4; no definite D call. This CDR3 is 15 amino acids long. The V gene's germline CDR1 is LGHNA and CDR2 YSLEER. The germline V and J ends were trimmed by 5 bases and 0 bases, with 10 bases remaining between them. This CDR3 is CASSSKVATNEKLFF. The CDR3 coding sequence is TGCGCCAGCAGCTCCAAAGTTGCAACTAATGAAAAACTGTTTTTT.

This chain links TRBV5-1 with TRBJ2-7, with D unclear. The length of the CDR3 is 14 residues. The germline gives CDR1 SGHRS, CDR2 YFSETQ. Trimming took off 3 bases at V and 2 bases at J, with 12 bases between the two ends. This chain's CDR3 is CASSSPFRPYEQYF. The DNA for the CDR3 is TGCGCCAGCAGCTCCCCCTTCCGTCCCTACGAGCAGTACTTC.

This clone was recorded once. The rearrangement joins TRBV4-1 to TRBJ2-1; the D gene is possibly TRBD1 (6 bases). CDR1 is MGHRA and CDR2 is YSYEKL in the germline V gene. The CDR3 is 15 residues long. V was shortened by 4 bases and J by 7 bases, with 17 bases between the two germline ends. CDR3 nucleotide sequence: TGCGCCAGCAGCCGTCCGTTGGGGGCTGTGAATGAGCAGTTCTTC. Its protein product is CASSRPLGAVNEQFF.

This chain links TRBV11-2 with TRBJ2-5, with D perhaps TRBD1 or TRBD2 (5 bases each). The CDR3 totals 12 residues. Trimming took 6 bases from V and 1 from J, leaving 6 bases between them. CDR1 is SGHAT, CDR2 FQNNGV, per germline. CDR3 loop: CASRGTQETQYF. In DNA, the CDR3 is TGTGCCAGCAGGGGGACCCAAGAGACCCAGTACTTC.

This chain joins TRBV15 and TRBJ2-7; 9 bases line up with TRBD1. V was pared by 3 bases and J by 2 bases, with 11 bases of the junction left unmatched. Germline V gives CDR1 LNHNV, CDR2 YYDKDF (reference sequence). This CDR3 is 17 amino acids long. The CDR3 DNA sequence: TGTGCCACCAGCAGGTCTACCCTGGGACAGGGAACCTACGAGCAGTACTTC. Encoded protein: CATSRSTLGQGTYEQYF.

The chain combines TRBV28 with TRBJ1-4; no definite D call. V was trimmed by 8 bases and J by 2 bases, leaving 18 bases between them. This CDR3 contains 16 residues. Germline V CDR1 and CDR2: MDHEN, SYDVKM. The DNA for the CDR3 is TGTGCCAGCTCCGACCCCCGGGAATTGACTAATGAAAAACTGTTTTTT. Translating gives CASSDPRELTNEKLFF.